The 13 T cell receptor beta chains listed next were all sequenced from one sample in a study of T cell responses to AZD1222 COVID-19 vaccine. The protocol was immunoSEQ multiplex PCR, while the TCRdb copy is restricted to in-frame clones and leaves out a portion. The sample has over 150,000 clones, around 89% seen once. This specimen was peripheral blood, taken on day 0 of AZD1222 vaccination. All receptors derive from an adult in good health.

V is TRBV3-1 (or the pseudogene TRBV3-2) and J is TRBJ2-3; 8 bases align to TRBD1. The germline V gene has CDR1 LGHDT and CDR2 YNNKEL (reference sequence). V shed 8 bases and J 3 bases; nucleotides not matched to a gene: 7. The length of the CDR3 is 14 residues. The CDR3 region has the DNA TGTGCCAGCGGTTACAGGGGGAGAACAGATACGCAGTATTTT. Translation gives CASGYRGRTDTQYF.

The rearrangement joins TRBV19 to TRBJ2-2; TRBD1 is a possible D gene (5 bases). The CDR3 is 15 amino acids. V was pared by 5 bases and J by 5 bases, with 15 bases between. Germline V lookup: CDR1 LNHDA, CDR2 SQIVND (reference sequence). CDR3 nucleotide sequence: TGTGCCAGTAGTCCCCTAGACAGAGAGACCGGGGAGCTGTTTTTT. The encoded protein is CASSPLDRETGELFF.

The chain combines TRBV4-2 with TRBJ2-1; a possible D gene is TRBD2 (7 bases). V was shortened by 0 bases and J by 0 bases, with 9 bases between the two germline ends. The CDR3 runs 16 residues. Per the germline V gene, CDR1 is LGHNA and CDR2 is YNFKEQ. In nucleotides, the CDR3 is TGTGCCAGCAGCCAAGATGGGGGGGCCTCCTACAATGAGCAGTTCTTC. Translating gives CASSQDGGASYNEQFF.

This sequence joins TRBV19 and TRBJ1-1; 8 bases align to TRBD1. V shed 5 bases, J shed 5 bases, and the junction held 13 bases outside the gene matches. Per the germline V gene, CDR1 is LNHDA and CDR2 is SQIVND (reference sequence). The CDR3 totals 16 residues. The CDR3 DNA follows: TGTGCCAGTAGTCTGGAGTCAGGGGGCCTATTTACTGAAGCTTTCTTT. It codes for CASSLESGGLFTEAFF.

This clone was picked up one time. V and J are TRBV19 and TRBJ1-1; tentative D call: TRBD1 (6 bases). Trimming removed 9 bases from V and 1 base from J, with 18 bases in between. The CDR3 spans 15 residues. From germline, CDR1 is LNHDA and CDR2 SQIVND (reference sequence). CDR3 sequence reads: CASGPTGAQNTEAFF. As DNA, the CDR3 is TGTGCCAGCGGACCGACGGGGGCCCAGAACACTGAAGCTTTCTTT.

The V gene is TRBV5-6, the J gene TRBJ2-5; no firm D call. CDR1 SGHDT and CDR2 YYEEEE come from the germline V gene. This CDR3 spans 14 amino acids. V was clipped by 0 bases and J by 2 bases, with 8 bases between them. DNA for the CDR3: TGTGCCAGCAGCTTGGGGAATCGGCAAGAGACCCAGTACTTC. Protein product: CASSLGNRQETQYF.

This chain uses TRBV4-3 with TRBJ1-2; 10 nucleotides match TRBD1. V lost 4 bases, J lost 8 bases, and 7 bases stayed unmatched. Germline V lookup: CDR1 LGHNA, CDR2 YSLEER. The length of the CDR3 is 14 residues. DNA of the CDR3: TGCGCCAGCAGCCCTCTAGGGACAGGGGTAGGCTACACCTTC. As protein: CASSPLGTGVGYTF.

The CDR3 loop reads CASSYSRTDYGYTF. The CDR3 bases are TGTGCCAGCAGTTACTCTCGGACAGACTATGGCTACACCTTC. V gene TRBV6-5 combines with J gene TRBJ1-2; a weak D match, TRBD1 (6 bases). This CDR3 region has 14 residues. Looked up from germline, CDR1 is MNHEY and CDR2 is SVGAGI. V shed 0 bases and J shed 3 bases, with 8 bases lying between them.

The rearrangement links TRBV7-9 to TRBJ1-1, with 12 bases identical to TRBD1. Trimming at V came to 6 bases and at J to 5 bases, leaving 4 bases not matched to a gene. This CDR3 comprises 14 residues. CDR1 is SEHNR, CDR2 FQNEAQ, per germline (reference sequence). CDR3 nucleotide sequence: TGTGCCAGCAGTTTGGGACAGGGGGCAACTGAAGCTTTCTTT. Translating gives CASSLGQGATEAFF.

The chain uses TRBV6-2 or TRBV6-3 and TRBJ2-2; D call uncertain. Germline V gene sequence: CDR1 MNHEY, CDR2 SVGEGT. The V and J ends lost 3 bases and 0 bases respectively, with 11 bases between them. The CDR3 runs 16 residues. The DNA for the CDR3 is TGTGCCAGCAGTTATGGGCAGAAGGCGAACACCGGGGAGCTGTTTTTT. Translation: CASSYGQKANTGELFF.

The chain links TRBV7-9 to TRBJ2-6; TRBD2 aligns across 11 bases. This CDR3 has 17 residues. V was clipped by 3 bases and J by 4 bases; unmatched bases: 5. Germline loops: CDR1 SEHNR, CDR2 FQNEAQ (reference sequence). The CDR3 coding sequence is TGTGCCAGCAGCTTTCCGGGACTAGCGGCAGGGGCCAACGTCCTGACTTTC. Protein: CASSFPGLAAGANVLTF.

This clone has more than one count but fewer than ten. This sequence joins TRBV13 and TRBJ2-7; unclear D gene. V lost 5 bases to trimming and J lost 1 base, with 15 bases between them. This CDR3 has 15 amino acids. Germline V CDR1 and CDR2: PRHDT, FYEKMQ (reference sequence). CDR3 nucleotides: TGTGCCAGCAGCACTAACGGTGCAGGTTCCTACGAGCAGTACTTC. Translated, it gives CASSTNGAGSYEQYF.

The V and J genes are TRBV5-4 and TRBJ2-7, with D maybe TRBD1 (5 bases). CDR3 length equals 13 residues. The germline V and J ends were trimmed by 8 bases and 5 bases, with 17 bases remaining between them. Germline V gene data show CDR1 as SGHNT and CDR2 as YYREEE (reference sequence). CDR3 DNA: TGTGCCAGTAGAATTCAGGGTACCCACGAGCAGTACGTC. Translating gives CASRIQGTHEQYV.